These T cell receptor beta chains were read from a single sample in a study of blood T cell repertoires in COVID-19. TCRdb keeps only in-frame clones here, not all; method: immunoSEQ multiplex PCR. Among roughly 400,000 clones listed, about 87% were seen once. Sequenced: peripheral blood. Receptor source: a woman aged 55-69 years with COVID-19, enrolled during active disease. CDR3s include the opening cysteine and the closing phenylalanine or tryptophan. The order of the fields is D gene, V gene, clone size, J gene, CDR3 protein, CDR3 DNA. The D gene is left open where the match is weak. Clone size appears in some rows only: once, few, many, or a class for an expanded clone.

d_call: TRBD1; v_call: TRBV5-4; clone_size: once; j_call: TRBJ2-7; cdr3_aa: CASSRDRVYEQYF; cdr3_nt: TGTGCCAGCAGCCGGGACAGGGTGTACGAGCAGTACTTC
d_call: NA; v_call: TRBV7-2; clone_size: NA; j_call: TRBJ2-7; cdr3_aa: CASSSPGVAYEQYF; cdr3_nt: TGTGCCAGCAGCTCACCAGGGGTCGCCTACGAGCAGTACTTC
d_call: NA; v_call: TRBV7-8; clone_size: NA; j_call: TRBJ1-3; cdr3_aa: CASSLEGRSGNTIYF; cdr3_nt: TGTGCCAGCAGCTTAGAGGGGCGTTCTGGAAACACCATATATTTT
d_call: NA; v_call: TRBV15; clone_size: NA; j_call: TRBJ1-1; cdr3_aa: CATSPQNTEAFF; cdr3_nt: TGTGCCACCAGCCCACAGAACACTGAAGCTTTCTTT
d_call: NA; v_call: TRBV14; clone_size: NA; j_call: TRBJ2-1; cdr3_aa: CASSLQIINEQFF; cdr3_nt: TGTGCCAGCAGCCTACAGATAATCAATGAGCAGTTCTTC
d_call: NA; v_call: TRBV6-5; clone_size: NA; j_call: TRBJ1-4; cdr3_aa: CASRTGSTNEKLFF; cdr3_nt: TGTGCCAGCCGTACAGGGTCTACTAATGAAAAACTGTTTTTT
d_call: NA; v_call: TRBV5-1; clone_size: NA; j_call: TRBJ2-1; cdr3_aa: CASSSNTGSYNEQFF; cdr3_nt: TGCGCCAGCAGTTCAAACACGGGCTCCTACAATGAGCAGTTCTTC
d_call: NA; v_call: TRBV4-2; clone_size: few; j_call: TRBJ1-2; cdr3_aa: CASSQAHYGYTF; cdr3_nt: TGTGCCAGCAGCCAAGCTCACTATGGCTACACCTTC
d_call: TRBD1; v_call: TRBV5-4; clone_size: NA; j_call: TRBJ1-2; cdr3_aa: CASSYLETGAFYGYTF; cdr3_nt: TGTGCCAGCAGCTACCTAGAGACAGGGGCCTTCTATGGCTACACCTTC
d_call: NA; v_call: TRBV5-5; clone_size: NA; j_call: TRBJ2-1; cdr3_aa: CASSLQVPDEQFF; cdr3_nt: TGTGCCAGCAGCCTACAGGTTCCGGATGAGCAGTTCTTC
d_call: TRBD2; v_call: TRBV10-3; clone_size: once; j_call: TRBJ2-7; cdr3_aa: CAISSGTSGGLYEQYF; cdr3_nt: TGTGCCATCAGTTCGGGGACTAGCGGGGGCCTTTACGAGCAGTACTTC
d_call: NA; v_call: TRBV5-8; clone_size: NA; j_call: TRBJ1-1; cdr3_aa: CASSLGQAKRNTEAFF; cdr3_nt: TGTGCCAGCAGCTTGGGACAGGCTAAACGTAACACTGAAGCTTTCTTT
d_call: TRBD2; v_call: TRBV3-1/TRBV3-2; clone_size: NA; j_call: TRBJ2-3; cdr3_aa: CASSQDWTSFRDTQYF; cdr3_nt: TGTGCCAGCAGCCAAGATTGGACTAGCTTTAGAGATACGCAGTATTTT
d_call: NA; v_call: TRBV16; clone_size: NA; j_call: TRBJ1-2; cdr3_aa: CASKGDRGERNYGYTF; cdr3_nt: TGTGCCAGCAAAGGGGACCGCGGGGAACGTAACTATGGCTACACCTTC
d_call: NA; v_call: TRBV6-5; clone_size: once; j_call: TRBJ1-5; cdr3_aa: CASSYRGANQPQHF; cdr3_nt: TGTGCCAGCAGTTACCGGGGGGCGAATCAGCCCCAGCATTTT
d_call: TRBD1; v_call: TRBV7-3; clone_size: NA; j_call: TRBJ1-1; cdr3_aa: CASSQGVGAAFF; cdr3_nt: TGTGCCAGCAGCCAGGGGGTTGGGGCAGCTTTCTTT
d_call: NA; v_call: TRBV6-1; clone_size: NA; j_call: TRBJ2-2; cdr3_aa: CASSAGRFRASNTGELFF; cdr3_nt: TGTGCCAGCAGTGCCGGGAGATTCAGGGCCTCGAACACCGGGGAGCTGTTTTTT
d_call: TRBD2; v_call: TRBV7-9; clone_size: NA; j_call: TRBJ2-1; cdr3_aa: CASRWASGDLFF; cdr3_nt: TGTGCCAGCAGGTGGGCTAGCGGGGATCTGTTCTTC
d_call: NA; v_call: TRBV3-1/TRBV3-2; clone_size: NA; j_call: TRBJ2-7; cdr3_aa: CASSHLANDYEQYF; cdr3_nt: TGTGCCAGCAGCCACCTAGCCAATGACTACGAGCAGTACTTC
d_call: NA; v_call: TRBV7-3; clone_size: NA; j_call: TRBJ1-1; cdr3_aa: CASSSGRGEAFF; cdr3_nt: TGTGCCAGCAGCTCCGGACGGGGTGAAGCTTTCTTT
d_call: TRBD2; v_call: TRBV11-2; clone_size: NA; j_call: TRBJ2-3; cdr3_aa: CASSFSGGLDTQYF; cdr3_nt: TGTGCCAGCAGCTTTAGCGGGGGGCTGGATACGCAGTATTTT
d_call: NA; v_call: TRBV29-1; clone_size: NA; j_call: TRBJ1-2; cdr3_aa: CSVTLGGSNYGYTF; cdr3_nt: TGCAGCGTGACGTTGGGAGGATCTAACTATGGCTACACCTTC
d_call: NA; v_call: TRBV6-5; clone_size: NA; j_call: TRBJ2-3; cdr3_aa: CASSPGFFTDTQYF; cdr3_nt: TGTGCCAGCAGTCCCGGTTTCTTCACAGATACGCAGTATTTT
d_call: TRBD1; v_call: TRBV6-6; clone_size: NA; j_call: TRBJ1-2; cdr3_aa: CASSPDRALVYGYTF; cdr3_nt: TGTGCCAGCAGTCCGGACAGGGCCTTGGTCTATGGCTACACCTTC
d_call: TRBD1; v_call: TRBV7-9; clone_size: few; j_call: TRBJ2-7; cdr3_aa: CASRGRQGNYEQYF; cdr3_nt: TGTGCCAGCAGAGGGAGACAGGGCAACTACGAGCAGTACTTC
d_call: TRBD1; v_call: TRBV5-3; clone_size: NA; j_call: TRBJ1-1; cdr3_aa: CARSHLGQAEAFF; cdr3_nt: TGTGCCAGAAGTCACCTTGGACAGGCGGAAGCTTTCTTT
d_call: NA; v_call: TRBV5-1; clone_size: NA; j_call: TRBJ2-6; cdr3_aa: CASSLYPGQDSGANVLTF; cdr3_nt: TGCGCCAGCAGTTTGTACCCGGGACAAGACTCTGGGGCCAACGTCCTGACTTTC
d_call: TRBD1; v_call: TRBV5-4; clone_size: NA; j_call: TRBJ2-7; cdr3_aa: CASSSPGQGTYEQYF; cdr3_nt: TGTGCCAGCAGCTCTCCGGGACAGGGTACCTACGAGCAGTACTTC
d_call: TRBD1; v_call: TRBV18; clone_size: NA; j_call: TRBJ2-7; cdr3_aa: CASSPPQGATYEQYF; cdr3_nt: TGTGCCAGCTCACCACCTCAGGGGGCGACCTACGAGCAGTACTTC
d_call: NA; v_call: TRBV19; clone_size: few; j_call: TRBJ1-6; cdr3_aa: CASSIQAGNSPLHF; cdr3_nt: TGTGCCAGTAGTATTCAGGCAGGGAATTCACCCCTCCACTTT
d_call: TRBD2; v_call: TRBV6-5; clone_size: NA; j_call: TRBJ2-5; cdr3_aa: CASRTSGGIRETQYF; cdr3_nt: TGTGCCAGCAGGACTAGCGGGGGGATTAGGGAGACCCAGTACTTC
d_call: TRBD1; v_call: TRBV7-2; clone_size: NA; j_call: TRBJ1-6; cdr3_aa: CASSDGTVHSPLHF; cdr3_nt: TGTGCCAGCAGCGACGGGACAGTCCATTCACCCCTCCACTTT
d_call: NA; v_call: TRBV3-1/TRBV3-2; clone_size: NA; j_call: TRBJ1-6; cdr3_aa: CASSQEVLGVYSYNSPLHF; cdr3_nt: TGTGCCAGCAGCCAAGAGGTCTTAGGGGTTTACTCCTATAATTCACCCCTCCACTTT
d_call: NA; v_call: TRBV29-1; clone_size: NA; j_call: TRBJ1-2; cdr3_aa: CSVVAGVNPIYGYTF; cdr3_nt: TGCAGCGTTGTAGCGGGGGTCAATCCCATCTATGGCTACACCTTC
d_call: NA; v_call: TRBV24-1; clone_size: NA; j_call: TRBJ2-2; cdr3_aa: CATSGRTATGELFF; cdr3_nt: TGTGCCACCAGTGGAAGAACAGCCACCGGGGAGCTGTTTTTT
d_call: TRBD1; v_call: TRBV5-1; clone_size: NA; j_call: TRBJ1-1; cdr3_aa: CASSRGQPNTEAFF; cdr3_nt: TGCGCCAGCAGCCGGGGACAGCCGAACACTGAAGCTTTCTTT
d_call: NA; v_call: TRBV7-8; clone_size: once; j_call: TRBJ1-5; cdr3_aa: CASSLSTAGSNQPQHF; cdr3_nt: TGTGCCAGCAGCTTAAGTACGGCGGGGTCTAATCAGCCCCAGCATTTT
d_call: NA; v_call: TRBV30; clone_size: NA; j_call: TRBJ2-5; cdr3_aa: CAWSGWQETQYF; cdr3_nt: TGTGCCTGGAGCGGGTGGCAAGAGACCCAGTACTTC
d_call: TRBD1; v_call: TRBV5-1; clone_size: NA; j_call: TRBJ1-1; cdr3_aa: CASSWGQGASLVTEAFF; cdr3_nt: TGCGCCAGCAGCTGGGGACAGGGGGCGAGCTTAGTTACTGAAGCTTTCTTT